These T cell receptor beta chains were read from a single sample in a study of vaccination and CD4 T cells after COVID-19. For these receptors, no antigen is known. Each CDR3 protein is one row after TCRdb ran MiXCR on the PCR reads. The table shows thousands of distinct CDR3 sequences, with 15% to 20% occurring only once. Material: CD4+ T cells from blood, cultured in vitro. These receptors were collected from a human donor who had recovered from COVID-19. CDR3s include the opening cysteine and the closing phenylalanine or tryptophan. Fields, in order: CDR3 DNA, CDR3 protein, V gene, J gene, clone size, D gene. D genes are given only for firm matches. Expanded clones are given a class, and other clones once, few, many or no size at all.

CDR3 DNA: TGTGCCAGCTCCCAACACGATCAGCCCCAGCATTTT
CDR3 protein: CASSQHDQPQHF
V gene: TRBV18
J gene: TRBJ1-5
clone size: few
D gene: .

CDR3 DNA: TGTGCCATCAGTCTGGACGGAGATCAGCCCCAGCATTTT
CDR3 protein: CAISLDGDQPQHF
V gene: TRBV10-3
J gene: TRBJ1-5
clone size: .
D gene: .

CDR3 DNA: TGCAGTGCTAGAGTTGGAGCGGGGGCGATAGAAGCTTTCTTT
CDR3 protein: CSARVGAGAIEAFF
V gene: TRBV20-1
J gene: TRBJ1-1
clone size: large
D gene: .

CDR3 DNA: TGTGCCAGCAGTTTAGGCCTGGACAGGGAGGATACGCAGTATTTT
CDR3 protein: CASSLGLDREDTQYF
V gene: TRBV12-3/TRBV12-4
J gene: TRBJ2-3
clone size: few
D gene: TRBD1

CDR3 DNA: TGTGCCAGCAGCCCCCCCGGCGGGATTTCCTACGAGCAGTACTTC
CDR3 protein: CASSPPGGISYEQYF
V gene: TRBV7-9
J gene: TRBJ2-7
clone size: few
D gene: .

CDR3 DNA: TGCGCCAGCAGCTTGGATTCATACTACGAGCAGTACTTC
CDR3 protein: CASSLDSYYEQYF
V gene: TRBV5-1
J gene: TRBJ2-7
clone size: few
D gene: .

CDR3 DNA: TGCAGTGCTAGTGTCCGGGGCAAAACAGATACGCAGTATTTT
CDR3 protein: CSASVRGKTDTQYF
V gene: TRBV20-1
J gene: TRBJ2-3
clone size: few
D gene: .

CDR3 DNA: TGTGCAGCCTTCCATAATTCACCCCTCCACTTT
CDR3 protein: CAAFHNSPLHF
V gene: TRBV9
J gene: TRBJ1-6
clone size: .
D gene: .

CDR3 DNA: TGTGCCAGCAGCTTTGGGACAGGGGGCGATGGCTACACCTTC
CDR3 protein: CASSFGTGGDGYTF
V gene: TRBV7-6
J gene: TRBJ1-2
clone size: .
D gene: TRBD1

CDR3 DNA: TGTGCCAGCAGTACACAGGGGTCCGATGAAAAACTGTTTTTT
CDR3 protein: CASSTQGSDEKLFF
V gene: TRBV2
J gene: TRBJ1-4
clone size: medium-sized
D gene: TRBD1

CDR3 DNA: TGTGCCAGCGGGATCGGGGGCTCCTTCTACAATGAGCAGTTCTTC
CDR3 protein: CASGIGGSFYNEQFF
V gene: TRBV2
J gene: TRBJ2-1
clone size: once
D gene: .

CDR3 DNA: TGCGCCAGCAGCTTGGATACCCTCAGCTATGGCTACACCTTC
CDR3 protein: CASSLDTLSYGYTF
V gene: TRBV5-1
J gene: TRBJ1-2
clone size: .
D gene: .

CDR3 DNA: TGTGCCAGCACCCAGAGACAGGATCCAAATGAAAAACTGTTTTTT
CDR3 protein: CASTQRQDPNEKLFF
V gene: TRBV6-1
J gene: TRBJ1-4
clone size: few
D gene: .

CDR3 DNA: TGCGCCAGCAGCTTAGGGGACAGGGGGTCCGATACGCAGTATTTT
CDR3 protein: CASSLGDRGSDTQYF
V gene: TRBV5-1
J gene: TRBJ2-3
clone size: medium-sized
D gene: TRBD1

CDR3 DNA: TGTGCCAGCAGCGGAACGACAACAGGTTCCACTGAAGCTTTCTTT
CDR3 protein: CASSGTTTGSTEAFF
V gene: TRBV5-6
J gene: TRBJ1-1
clone size: once
D gene: .

CDR3 DNA: TGTGCCAGTAGTATTGGGGAGGGTCTGGGTGAGCAGTTCTTC
CDR3 protein: CASSIGEGLGEQFF
V gene: TRBV19
J gene: TRBJ2-1
clone size: .
D gene: TRBD2

CDR3 DNA: TGTGCCACCAACAGGGGGGGAGATACGCAGTATTTT
CDR3 protein: CATNRGGDTQYF
V gene: TRBV15
J gene: TRBJ2-3
clone size: .
D gene: .

CDR3 DNA: TGCGCCAGCAGCAGCGGACTAGCGCTCATCACAGATACGCAGTATTTT
CDR3 protein: CASSSGLALITDTQYF
V gene: TRBV5-1
J gene: TRBJ2-3
clone size: .
D gene: TRBD2

CDR3 DNA: TGCAGTGCTAATGGGCCAAACAATGAGCAGTTCTTC
CDR3 protein: CSANGPNNEQFF
V gene: TRBV20-1
J gene: TRBJ2-1
clone size: medium-sized
D gene: .

CDR3 DNA: TGCGCCAGCAGTGAGAAGGGCTTGAACACTGAAGCTTTCTTT
CDR3 protein: CASSEKGLNTEAFF
V gene: TRBV10-1
J gene: TRBJ1-1
clone size: few
D gene: .

CDR3 DNA: TGTGCCAGCAGCACTCAGGGGGCTTCGTACCAAGAGACCCAGTACTTC
CDR3 protein: CASSTQGASYQETQYF
V gene: TRBV9
J gene: TRBJ2-5
clone size: .
D gene: TRBD1

CDR3 DNA: TGCGCCAGCAGCTTGGACACTCCCTACGAGCAGTACTTC
CDR3 protein: CASSLDTPYEQYF
V gene: TRBV5-1
J gene: TRBJ2-7
clone size: medium-sized
D gene: .

CDR3 DNA: TGTGCCAGCAGAGGCAGGATCTATCAGCCCCAGCATTTT
CDR3 protein: CASRGRIYQPQHF
V gene: TRBV2
J gene: TRBJ1-5
clone size: medium-sized
D gene: .

CDR3 DNA: TGTGCCAGTAGGCAATCCTCGGGAGTAGGTACTGAAGCTTTCTTT
CDR3 protein: CASRQSSGVGTEAFF
V gene: TRBV19
J gene: TRBJ1-1
clone size: .
D gene: .

CDR3 DNA: TGTGCCAGCCTGGACACACTGAACACCGGGGAGCTGTTTTTT
CDR3 protein: CASLDTLNTGELFF
V gene: TRBV6-1
J gene: TRBJ2-2
clone size: .
D gene: .

CDR3 DNA: TGTGCCAGCAGCTTCGCAGGGGGCGGCTTCCCTTTAGAGCCCCAGCATTTT
CDR3 protein: CASSFAGGGFPLEPQHF
V gene: TRBV5-8
J gene: TRBJ1-5
clone size: few
D gene: TRBD1

CDR3 DNA: TGTGCCAGCAGTTACAGTGGGGGGGGCCTGGATACGCAGTATTTT
CDR3 protein: CASSYSGGGLDTQYF
V gene: TRBV6-5
J gene: TRBJ2-3
clone size: few
D gene: .

CDR3 DNA: TGTGCCAGCAGCACAGGGTTTGGCTACACCTTC
CDR3 protein: CASSTGFGYTF
V gene: TRBV9
J gene: TRBJ1-2
clone size: .
D gene: .

CDR3 DNA: TGTGCCAGCAGTAACAGGGGGAATAATTCACCCCTCCACTTT
CDR3 protein: CASSNRGNNSPLHF
V gene: TRBV5-8
J gene: TRBJ1-6
clone size: .
D gene: TRBD1